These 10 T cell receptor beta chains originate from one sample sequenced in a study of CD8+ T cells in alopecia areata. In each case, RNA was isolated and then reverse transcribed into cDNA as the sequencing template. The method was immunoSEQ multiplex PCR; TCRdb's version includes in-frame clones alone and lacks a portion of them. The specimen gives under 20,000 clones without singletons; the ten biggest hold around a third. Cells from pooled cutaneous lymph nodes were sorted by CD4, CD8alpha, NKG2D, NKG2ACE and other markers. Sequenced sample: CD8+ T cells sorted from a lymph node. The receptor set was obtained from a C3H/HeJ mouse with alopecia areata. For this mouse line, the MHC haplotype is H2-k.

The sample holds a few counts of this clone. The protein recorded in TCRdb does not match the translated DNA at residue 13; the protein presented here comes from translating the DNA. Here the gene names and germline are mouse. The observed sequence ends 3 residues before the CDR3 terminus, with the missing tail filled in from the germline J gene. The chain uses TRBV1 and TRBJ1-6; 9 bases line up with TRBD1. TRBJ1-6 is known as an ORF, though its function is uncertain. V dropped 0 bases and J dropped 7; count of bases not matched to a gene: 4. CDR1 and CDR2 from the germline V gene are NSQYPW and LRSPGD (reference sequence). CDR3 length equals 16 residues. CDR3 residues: CTCSAEGDRVNSPLYF. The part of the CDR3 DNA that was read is TGCACCTGCAGTGCAGAAGGGGACAGGGTCAATTCGCCC.

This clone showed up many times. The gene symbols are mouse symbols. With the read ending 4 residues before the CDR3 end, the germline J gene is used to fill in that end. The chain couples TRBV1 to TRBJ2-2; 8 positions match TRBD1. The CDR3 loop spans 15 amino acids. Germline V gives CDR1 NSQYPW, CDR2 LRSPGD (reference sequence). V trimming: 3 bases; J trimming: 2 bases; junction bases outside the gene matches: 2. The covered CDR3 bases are TGCACCTGCAGTGCCAGGGACAGGAACACCGGG. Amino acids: CTCSARDRNTG. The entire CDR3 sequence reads CTCSARDRNTGQLYF.

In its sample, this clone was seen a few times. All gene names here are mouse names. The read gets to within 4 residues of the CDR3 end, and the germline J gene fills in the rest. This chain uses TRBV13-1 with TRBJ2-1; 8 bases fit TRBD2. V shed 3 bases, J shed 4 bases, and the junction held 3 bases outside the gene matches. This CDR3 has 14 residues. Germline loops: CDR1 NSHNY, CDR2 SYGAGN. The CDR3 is CASSGLGSYAEQFF. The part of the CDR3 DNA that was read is TGTGCCAGCAGTGGACTGGGGTCTTATGCT.

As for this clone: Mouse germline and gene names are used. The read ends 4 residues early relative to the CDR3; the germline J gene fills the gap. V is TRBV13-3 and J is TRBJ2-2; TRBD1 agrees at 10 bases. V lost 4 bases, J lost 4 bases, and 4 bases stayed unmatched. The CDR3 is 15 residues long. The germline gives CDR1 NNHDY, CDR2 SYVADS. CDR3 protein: CASSPTGGGTGQLYF. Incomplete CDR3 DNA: TGTGCCAGCAGTCCGACAGGGGGCGGCACCGGG.

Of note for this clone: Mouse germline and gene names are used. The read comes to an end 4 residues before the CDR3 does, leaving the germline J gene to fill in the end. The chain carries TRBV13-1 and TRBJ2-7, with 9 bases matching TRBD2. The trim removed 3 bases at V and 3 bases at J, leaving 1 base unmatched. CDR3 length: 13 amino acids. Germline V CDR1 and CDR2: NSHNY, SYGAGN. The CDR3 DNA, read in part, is TGTGCCAGCAGTGGGACTGGGGTCTAT. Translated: CASSGTGVY. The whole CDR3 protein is CASSGTGVYEQYF.

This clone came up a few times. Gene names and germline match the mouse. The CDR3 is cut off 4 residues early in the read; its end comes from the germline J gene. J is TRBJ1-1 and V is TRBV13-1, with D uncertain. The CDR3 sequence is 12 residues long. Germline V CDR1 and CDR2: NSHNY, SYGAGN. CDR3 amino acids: CASSADITEVFF. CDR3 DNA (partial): TGTGCCAGCAGTGCCGACATAACA.

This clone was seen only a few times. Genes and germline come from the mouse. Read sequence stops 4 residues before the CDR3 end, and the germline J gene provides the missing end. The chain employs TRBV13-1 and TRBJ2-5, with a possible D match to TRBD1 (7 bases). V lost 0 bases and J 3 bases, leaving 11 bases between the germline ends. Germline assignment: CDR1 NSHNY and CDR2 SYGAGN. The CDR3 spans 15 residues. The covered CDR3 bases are TGTGCCAGCAGTGATGCAGGGGGGAGTCAAGAC. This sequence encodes CASSDAGGSQD. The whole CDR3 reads CASSDAGGSQDTQYF.

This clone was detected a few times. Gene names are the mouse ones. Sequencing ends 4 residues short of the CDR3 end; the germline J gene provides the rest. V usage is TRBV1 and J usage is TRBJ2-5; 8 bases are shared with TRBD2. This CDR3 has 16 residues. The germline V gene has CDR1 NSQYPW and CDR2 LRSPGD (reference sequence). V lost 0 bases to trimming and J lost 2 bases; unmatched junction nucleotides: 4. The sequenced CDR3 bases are TGCACCTGCAGTGCAGATGTGTGGGGGGGCCAAGAC. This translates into CTCSADVWGGQD. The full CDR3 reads CTCSADVWGGQDTQYF. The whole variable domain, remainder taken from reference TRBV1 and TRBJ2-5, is VTLLEQNPRWRLVPRGQAVNLRCILKNSQYPWMSWYQQDLQKQLQWLFTLRSPGDKEVKSLPGADYLATRVTDTELRLQVANMSQGRTLYCTCSADVWGGQDTQYFGPGTRLLVL.

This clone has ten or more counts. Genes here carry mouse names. CDR3 bases read: TGTGCCAGCATGATAACAACAAACACCGGG. Its protein is CASMITTNTG. The whole CDR3 region reads CASMITTNTGQLYF. This chain uses TRBV19 with TRBJ2-2; D unresolved. The sequence runs out 4 residues before the end of the CDR3; the remainder is reconstructed from the germline J gene. CDR1 and CDR2 from the germline V gene are FNHDT and SITEND (reference sequence). This CDR3 comprises 14 residues. Between the trimmed V and J ends, which lost 6 bases and 0 bases, there was a span of 9 bases.

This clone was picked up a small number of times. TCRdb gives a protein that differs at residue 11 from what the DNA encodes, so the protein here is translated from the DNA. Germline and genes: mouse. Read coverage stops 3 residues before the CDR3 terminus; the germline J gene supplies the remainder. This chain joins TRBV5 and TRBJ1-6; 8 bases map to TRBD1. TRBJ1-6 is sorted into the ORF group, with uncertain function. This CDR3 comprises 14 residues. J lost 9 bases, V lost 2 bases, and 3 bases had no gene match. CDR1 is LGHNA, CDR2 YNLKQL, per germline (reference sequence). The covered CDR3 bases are TGTGCCAGCAGCCAAAGACAGGGGACTTCGCCC. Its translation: CASSQRQGTSP. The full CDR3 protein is CASSQRQGTSPLYF.